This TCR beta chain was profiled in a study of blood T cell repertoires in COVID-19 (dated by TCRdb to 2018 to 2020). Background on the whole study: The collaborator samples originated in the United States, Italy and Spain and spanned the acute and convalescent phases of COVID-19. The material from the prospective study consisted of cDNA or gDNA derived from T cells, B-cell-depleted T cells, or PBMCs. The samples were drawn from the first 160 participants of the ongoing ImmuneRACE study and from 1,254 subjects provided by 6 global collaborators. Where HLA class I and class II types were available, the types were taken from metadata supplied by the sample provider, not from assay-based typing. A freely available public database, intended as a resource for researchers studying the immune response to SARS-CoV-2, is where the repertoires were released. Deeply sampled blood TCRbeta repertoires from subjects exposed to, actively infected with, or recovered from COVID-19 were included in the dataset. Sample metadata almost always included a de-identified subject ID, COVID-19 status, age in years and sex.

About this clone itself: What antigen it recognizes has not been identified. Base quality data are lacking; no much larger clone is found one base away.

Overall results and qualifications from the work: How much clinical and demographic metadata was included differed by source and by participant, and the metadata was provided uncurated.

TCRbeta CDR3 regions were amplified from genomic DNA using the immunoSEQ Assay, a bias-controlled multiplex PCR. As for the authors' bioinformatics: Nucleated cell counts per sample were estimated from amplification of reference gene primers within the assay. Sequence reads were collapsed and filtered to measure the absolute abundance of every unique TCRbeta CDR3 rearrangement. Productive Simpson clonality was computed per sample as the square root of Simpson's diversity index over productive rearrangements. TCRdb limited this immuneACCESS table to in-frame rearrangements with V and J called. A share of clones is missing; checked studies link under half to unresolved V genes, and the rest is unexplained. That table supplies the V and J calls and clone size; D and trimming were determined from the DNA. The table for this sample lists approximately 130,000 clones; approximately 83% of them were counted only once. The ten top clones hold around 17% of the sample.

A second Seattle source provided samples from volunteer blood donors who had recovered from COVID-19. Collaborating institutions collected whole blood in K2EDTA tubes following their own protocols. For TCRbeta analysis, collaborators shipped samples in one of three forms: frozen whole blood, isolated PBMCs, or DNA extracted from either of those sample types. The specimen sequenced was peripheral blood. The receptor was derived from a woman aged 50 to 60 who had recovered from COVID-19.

CDR3 reads: CASSIGRGDTQYF. The bases are TGTGCCAGTAGTATAGGTCGGGGAGATACGCAGTATTTT. The sequence joins TRBV19 to TRBJ2-3; a tentative D match to TRBD2 spans 5 bases. The trim is 1 base for V and 5 bases for J, with a gap of 7 bases between the germline ends. There are 13 amino acids in the CDR3, from cysteine to phenylalanine inclusive. This entry keeps only the CDR3 DNA: 39 bases, framed from base 1. The germline V gene (reference sequence) sets CDR1 to LNHDA and CDR2 to SQIVND.